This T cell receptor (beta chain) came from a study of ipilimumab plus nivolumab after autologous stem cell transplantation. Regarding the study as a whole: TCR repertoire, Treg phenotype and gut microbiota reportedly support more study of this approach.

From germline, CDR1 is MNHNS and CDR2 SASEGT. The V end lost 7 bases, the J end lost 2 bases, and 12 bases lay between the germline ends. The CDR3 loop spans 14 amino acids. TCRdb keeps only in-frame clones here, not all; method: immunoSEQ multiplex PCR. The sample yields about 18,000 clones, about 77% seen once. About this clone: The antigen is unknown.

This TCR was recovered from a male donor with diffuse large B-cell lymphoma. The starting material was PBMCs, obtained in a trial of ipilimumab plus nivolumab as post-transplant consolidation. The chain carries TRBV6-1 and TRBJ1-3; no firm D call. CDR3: CASTSGFPGNTIYF. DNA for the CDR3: TGTGCCAGCACCTCCGGGTTCCCTGGAAACACCATATATTTT.